Below are 25 T cell receptor beta chains sequenced from a single sample in a study of blood T cell repertoires in COVID-19. The table came from immunoSEQ multiplex PCR; TCRdb's copy has only in-frame clones and leaves some out. This table has about 320,000 clones, roughly nine tenths appearing once. The material sequenced was PBMCs or T cells enriched from blood (not recorded which). These receptors originate from a woman in her 30s who had been exposed to COVID-19.

The chain uses TRBV5-4 and TRBJ2-5; unclear D gene. The CDR3 extends over 12 amino acids. V shed 4 bases and J shed 5 bases, with 9 bases lying between them. Germline V gene data show CDR1 as SGHNT and CDR2 as YYREEE (reference sequence). This CDR3 reads CASSRIGETQYF. The CDR3 DNA reads as TGTGCCAGCAGCCGGATCGGGGAGACCCAGTACTTC.

The rearrangement joins TRBV4-3 to TRBJ1-6; D unclear. Germline V gene sequence: CDR1 LGHNA, CDR2 YSLEER. The V end was cut by 0 bases, the J end by 11 bases, with 11 bases between. CDR3 length equals 14 residues. CDR3 amino acids: CASSQDPGLTPLHF. DNA for the CDR3: TGCGCCAGCAGCCAAGATCCGGGTTTGACACCCCTCCACTTT.

V usage is TRBV7-2 and J usage is TRBJ2-4, with 9 bases identical to TRBD1. Per the germline V gene, CDR1 is SGHTA and CDR2 is FQGNSA. J gave up 8 bases and V 3 bases, and 5 bases lay outside the gene matches. There are 14 residues in the CDR3. CDR3 protein: CASSFGQGSDIQYF. Written as DNA, the CDR3 is TGTGCCAGCAGCTTTGGACAGGGGAGTGACATTCAGTACTTC. Full variable domain (outside the CDR3, taken from reference TRBV7-2 and TRBJ2-4): GAGVSQSPSNKVTEKGKDVELRCDPISGHTALYWYRQSLGQGLEFLIYFQGNSAPDKSGLPSDRFSAERTGGSVSTLTIQRTQQEDSAVYLCASSFGQGSDIQYFGAGTRLSVL.

The chain recombines TRBV7-9 with TRBJ1-2, with TRBD1 matching 8 bases. Germline lookup yields CDR1 SEHNR and CDR2 FQNEAQ (reference sequence). The J segment lost 6 bases and the V segment lost 3 bases, leaving 3 bases of the junction unmatched. This CDR3 has 13 amino acids. CDR3 bases: TGTGCCAGCAGCTTCAAACAGGGGGATGGCTACACCTTC. Translating it yields CASSFKQGDGYTF.

The rearrangement uses TRBV2 and TRBJ1-5; tentatively, D is TRBD1 (6 bases). Looked up from germline, CDR1 is SNHLY and CDR2 is FYNNEI. This CDR3 spans 15 amino acids. Trimming took 1 base from V and 2 from J, leaving 9 bases between them. DNA of the CDR3: TGTGCCAGCAGTGAAGAGGGGGTTCGCAATCAGCCCCAGCATTTT. Protein: CASSEEGVRNQPQHF.

This rearrangement joins TRBV19 to TRBJ1-4, with D unclear. The CDR3 consists of 15 residues. CDR1 and CDR2 (germline): LNHDA, SQIVND (reference sequence). Trimming removed 9 bases from V and 0 bases from J, with 14 bases in between. In nucleotides, the CDR3 is TGTGCCAGCCTCCCCGGGAGTTCAACTAATGAAAAACTGTTTTTT. Its protein product is CASLPGSSTNEKLFF.

The chain uses TRBV7-2 and TRBJ1-1; 9 nucleotides match TRBD1. V trimming: 1 base; J trimming: 4 bases; junction bases outside the gene matches: 1. Germline V CDR1 and CDR2: SGHTA, FQGNSA. This CDR3 comprises 14 residues. The CDR3 spells CASSLVTGGTEAFF. CDR3 in DNA: TGTGCCAGCAGCTTAGTGACAGGGGGCACTGAAGCTTTCTTT.

This chain links TRBV11-3 with TRBJ2-7; 7 bases align to TRBD2. J was trimmed by 0 bases and V by 5 bases; bases with no gene match: 4. CDR3 length: 14 amino acids. Germline V gene lookup returns CDR1 SGHNT and CDR2 YENEEA. In nucleotides, the CDR3 is TGTGCCAGCAGCCCGGGCGGGAGCTCCTACGAGCAGTACTTC. Translation gives CASSPGGSSYEQYF.

The rearrangement joins TRBV6-5 to TRBJ1-6; D might be TRBD1 (6 bases). CDR1 is MNHEY and CDR2 is SVGAGI in the germline V gene. This CDR3 is built from 15 residues. The ends were cut back, 2 bases at V and 7 bases at J, with 12 bases in the middle. CDR3 bases: TGTGCCAGCAGTTACGGGGCAGGGGACAATTCACCCCTCCACTTT. This encodes CASSYGAGDNSPLHF.

A remark on this clone: The identical CDR3 is also encoded by other nucleotide sequences in the sample. The chain joins TRBV5-1 to TRBJ2-7; D gene unclear. V lost 0 bases to trimming and J lost 5 bases, with 9 bases between them. The CDR3 runs 13 residues. From germline, CDR1 is SGHRS and CDR2 YFSETQ. The CDR3 sequence is CASSLGQEDEQYF. CDR3 bases: TGCGCCAGCAGCTTGGGGCAGGAAGACGAGCAGTACTTC.

This clone was seen only a few times. J is TRBJ1-2 and V is TRBV5-6; the D gene is possibly TRBD1 (5 bases). With 3 bases removed from V and 2 bases from J, the gap between germline ends came to 8 bases. The CDR3 has 13 amino acids. Germline V gives CDR1 SGHDT, CDR2 YYEEEE. CDR3 in amino acids: CASSSTVNYGYTF. The CDR3 DNA reads as TGTGCCAGCAGCTCGACAGTAAACTATGGCTACACCTTC.

The chain has TRBV6-1 and TRBJ2-5; TRBD1 matches at 8 bases. J was trimmed by 12 bases and V by 1 base; bases with no gene match: 10. The CDR3 covers 14 residues. Germline V gene sequence: CDR1 MNHNS, CDR2 SASEGT. CDR3 amino acids: CASSEEGQATKKYF. CDR3 nucleotide sequence: TGTGCCAGCAGTGAAGAGGGACAGGCCACAAAGAAGTACTTC.

The CDR3 region is CASMRVAGGGETQYF. The CDR3 bases are TGTGCCAGCATGCGGGTAGCGGGGGGGGGTGAGACCCAGTACTTC. The rearrangement joins TRBV6-5 to TRBJ2-5, with 11 bases that match TRBD2. Germline V gene lookup returns CDR1 MNHEY and CDR2 SVGAGI. V lost 7 bases, J lost 5 bases, and 9 bases stayed unmatched. The CDR3 spans 15 residues.

This chain uses TRBV5-6 with TRBJ1-1; maybe TRBD1 (5 bases). CDR1 is SGHDT and CDR2 is YYEEEE in the germline V gene. The CDR3 sequence is 15 residues long. The V end lost 0 bases, the J end lost 4 bases, and 13 bases lay between the germline ends. The CDR3 reads CASSLGGGGFTEAFF. CDR3 DNA: TGTGCCAGCAGCTTGGGAGGTGGGGGGTTCACTGAAGCTTTCTTT.

The chain carries TRBV27 and TRBJ1-6, with 7 bases lining up with TRBD1. CDR1 is MNHEY and CDR2 is SMNVEV in the germline V gene (reference sequence). The CDR3 has 16 amino acids. V shed 6 bases and J 0 bases; nucleotides not matched to a gene: 5. CDR3 loop: CASSSGQSSYNSPLHF. CDR3 coding DNA: TGTGCCAGCAGCTCGGGACAGAGCTCCTATAATTCACCCCTCCACTTT.

Of note for this clone: Relative to the germline gene, one junction end is altered; a read error may explain this. This chain uses TRBV6-2 or TRBV6-3 with TRBJ1-1; D is possibly TRBD1 (6 bases). The germline gives CDR1 MNHEY, CDR2 SVGEGT. The CDR3 covers 15 residues. The CDR3 DNA is TGTGCCAGCAGTCACACAGGGCGACTGGGGCCCGAAGGTTTCTTT. Its protein product is CASSHTGRLGPEGFF.

V gene TRBV20-1 combines with J gene TRBJ1-5; 8 nucleotides align to TRBD1. Per the germline V gene, CDR1 is DFQATT and CDR2 is SNEGSKA (reference sequence). Germline trimming cut 3 bases from V and 4 bases from J; bases unmatched to any gene: 8. The CDR3 spans 15 residues. The CDR3 reads CSASYGTGGNQPQHF. The CDR3 DNA reads as TGCAGTGCTAGTTATGGGACAGGTGGGAATCAGCCCCAGCATTTT.

The chain couples TRBV9 to TRBJ1-1, with D unclear. The germline gives CDR1 SGDLS, CDR2 YYNGEE. V shed 4 bases and J shed 5 bases, with 15 bases lying between them. The CDR3 is made up of 14 amino acids. The CDR3 DNA reads as TGTGCCAGCAGCCAAGTCGGGGTTCGGACTGAAGCTTTCTTT. It is translated as CASSQVGVRTEAFF.

The chain uses TRBV12-5 and TRBJ2-7; 7 bases align to TRBD1. The CDR3 has 16 residues. Germline assignment: CDR1 LGHNT and CDR2 FRNRAP. With 5 bases clipped from V and 0 bases from J, the junction kept 10 bases outside the gene matches. DNA of the CDR3: TGTGCTAGTGGTCTCCATAGGACAGGTAGCTCCTACGAGCAGTACTTC. It specifies CASGLHRTGSSYEQYF.

This sequence joins TRBV6-5 and TRBJ1-3; 11 bases align to TRBD1. V gave up 6 bases and J gave up 8 bases; unmatched junction bases: 9. Germline CDR1 and CDR2: MNHEY and SVGAGI. The CDR3 covers 15 residues. The CDR3 is CASSLGTGGLHTIYF. The DNA of the CDR3 is TGTGCCAGCAGCCTAGGGACAGGGGGATTGCACACCATATATTTT.

About this clone itself: Germline is not matched at one junction end, which may reflect a read error. This rearrangement joins TRBV5-4 to TRBJ2-7; 8 bases match TRBD2. Germline V gene sequence: CDR1 SGHNT, CDR2 YYREEE (reference sequence). CDR3 length: 15 amino acids. As DNA, the CDR3 is TGTGCCAGCAGTTTGGGGACGGGGGGGACCTACGAGCAGTACTTC. This codes for CASSLGTGGTYEQYF.

The CDR3 here is CASSQELRNTEAFF. The DNA for the CDR3 is TGCGCCAGCAGCCAAGAACTGAGGAACACTGAAGCTTTCTTT. The chain links TRBV4-1 to TRBJ1-1; D is undetermined. CDR1 MGHRA and CDR2 YSYEKL come from the germline V gene. CDR3 length: 14 residues. Between the trimmed V and J ends, which lost 0 bases and 1 base, there was a span of 6 bases.

The chain links TRBV27 to TRBJ1-5; D gene ambiguous. The germline V gene has CDR1 MNHEY and CDR2 SMNVEV (reference sequence). The ends were cut back, 5 bases at V and 4 bases at J, with 12 bases in the middle. The CDR3 runs 14 residues. CDR3 residues: CASSPLGLNQPQHF. CDR3 coding DNA: TGTGCCAGCAGTCCTCTCGGGTTAAATCAGCCCCAGCATTTT.

The chain employs TRBV6-2 or TRBV6-3 and TRBJ2-7; possible D gene TRBD1, 5 bases. The germline gives CDR1 MNHEY, CDR2 SVGEGT. The CDR3 consists of 16 residues. With 2 bases removed from V and 0 bases from J, the gap between germline ends came to 14 bases. CDR3: CASSYGEQVISYEQYF. CDR3 in DNA: TGTGCCAGCAGTTACGGAGAACAGGTTATCTCCTACGAGCAGTACTTC.

V and J are TRBV11-2 and TRBJ2-7, with D possibly TRBD2 on 6 matching bases. Deletions cut 0 bases from V and 1 base from J, with 7 bases between. CDR1 SGHAT and CDR2 FQNNGV come from the germline V gene. This CDR3 has 14 amino acids. Written as DNA, the CDR3 is TGTGCCAGCAGCTTAGACCGGGGGTCCTACGAGCAGTACTTC. It translates to CASSLDRGSYEQYF.